This entry is about one TCR beta chain. The antigen is not known. The CDR3 is made up of 17 amino acids. V dropped 3 bases and J dropped 0; count of bases not matched to a gene: 6. Germline loops: CDR1 SGHAT, CDR2 FQNNGV. This sample is part of a study of beta chain features in type 1 diabetes. General observations from the study: Shortening that was moderate but significant affected the TCRB CDR3s of Type 1 diabetes patients in all four CD4+ subsets. There were fewer insertions and more deletions at the VDJ junctions of type 1 diabetes patients. Patients' naive, central memory and regulatory TCRB repertoires appeared more alike than those of healthy donors.

Expressed TCRB transcripts were sequenced because the entire RNA isolate underwent reverse transcription. Libraries were prepared by immunoSEQ multiplex PCR; TCRdb keeps only in-frame clonotypes and omits some of them. This table has 160,000 or so clones, about 8.3% appearing once. The sequenced sample consisted of central memory CD4+ T cells from blood. The V and J genes are TRBV11-2 and TRBJ2-5; 11 nucleotides agree with TRBD2. The origin of this receptor is a woman between 18 and 30 years old with type 1 diabetes. The CDR3 DNA reads TGTGCCAGCAGCTTGGGACTAGCGGACAAATACCAAGAGACCCAGTACTTC. This gives the protein CASSLGLADKYQETQYF.